A selection of T cell receptor beta chains follows, all from one sample in a study of control samples from healthy donors and cancer patients. Sequencing was performed with immunoSEQ multiplex PCR; in TCRdb, only in-frame clones are kept and a portion is missing. This table has about 44,000 clones, roughly 65% appearing once. The sample taken for sequencing was formalin-fixed, paraffin-embedded tissue. All receptors come from a male donor with melanoma. Both conserved end residues are part of each CDR3. D genes are given only for firm matches. Size tells how often a clone was seen (once, few, many) or the class of an expanded clone, and some rows leave it out.

clone_size: .; j_call: TRBJ1-1; v_call: TRBV24-1; d_call: .; cdr3_nt: TGTGCCACCAGTGATTTTAAGGGAAAAGCTTTCTTT; cdr3_aa: CATSDFKGKAFF
clone_size: once; j_call: TRBJ2-3; v_call: TRBV5-5; d_call: TRBD2; cdr3_nt: TGTGCCAGCAGCTCAAGCGGGAGGGCTTTGGGCACAGATACGCAGTATTTT; cdr3_aa: CASSSSGRALGTDTQYF
clone_size: .; j_call: TRBJ1-3; v_call: TRBV19; d_call: .; cdr3_nt: TGTGCCAGTACCCGCGGAAACACCATATATTTT; cdr3_aa: CASTRGNTIYF
clone_size: .; j_call: TRBJ2-1; v_call: TRBV10-3; d_call: TRBD2; cdr3_nt: TGTGCCATCAGTGAGTCTAGCGGGAGAGCAAATGAGCAGTTCTTC; cdr3_aa: CAISESSGRANEQFF
clone_size: .; j_call: TRBJ1-2; v_call: TRBV15; d_call: TRBD1; cdr3_nt: TGTGCCACCAGCAGAGAATGGCAGGGGGTAGTTGGCTACACCTTC; cdr3_aa: CATSREWQGVVGYTF
clone_size: .; j_call: TRBJ2-3; v_call: TRBV14; d_call: TRBD2; cdr3_nt: TGTGCCAGCAGCCGCCTAGCGGGGGGCACAGATACGCAGTATTTT; cdr3_aa: CASSRLAGGTDTQYF
clone_size: .; j_call: TRBJ2-7; v_call: TRBV6-6; d_call: .; cdr3_nt: TGTGCCAGCAGTTCTCCTCAGTACGAGCAGTACTTC; cdr3_aa: CASSSPQYEQYF
clone_size: medium-sized; j_call: TRBJ1-1; v_call: TRBV28; d_call: .; cdr3_nt: TGTGCCACTTTGGGGGGGGCCATGAACACTGAAGCTTTCTTT; cdr3_aa: CATLGGAMNTEAFF
clone_size: .; j_call: TRBJ2-1; v_call: TRBV19; d_call: TRBD2; cdr3_nt: TGTGCCAGTAGTTATCTAGAACGGGAGGGGGAGCAGTTCTTC; cdr3_aa: CASSYLEREGEQFF
clone_size: .; j_call: TRBJ2-7; v_call: TRBV2; d_call: TRBD1; cdr3_nt: TGTGCCTCAAAAGACAGGGAAAGAAGGGAGCAGTACTTC; cdr3_aa: CASKDRERREQYF
clone_size: .; j_call: TRBJ2-1; v_call: TRBV21-1; d_call: .; cdr3_nt: TGTGCCAGCAGCAAAGCGCTACACAATGAGCAGTTCTTC; cdr3_aa: CASSKALHNEQFF
clone_size: .; j_call: TRBJ1-1; v_call: TRBV20-1; d_call: .; cdr3_nt: TGCAGTGCCACGCGTAACACTGAAGCTTTCTTT; cdr3_aa: CSATRNTEAFF
clone_size: few; j_call: TRBJ1-1; v_call: TRBV10-3; d_call: .; cdr3_nt: TGTGCCATCAAGGGGCGGGAAGCTTTCTTT; cdr3_aa: CAIKGREAFF
clone_size: .; j_call: TRBJ2-1; v_call: TRBV6-1; d_call: .; cdr3_nt: TGTGCCAGCAGTGGACCGACAGTGACGCTTGTGGACAATGAGCAGTTCTTC; cdr3_aa: CASSGPTVTLVDNEQFF
clone_size: .; j_call: TRBJ2-7; v_call: TRBV27; d_call: .; cdr3_nt: TGTGCCAGCAGTTCCCTCTTGAGGTCCGGAGCCTACGAGCAGTACTTC; cdr3_aa: CASSSLLRSGAYEQYF
clone_size: .; j_call: TRBJ2-7; v_call: TRBV6-2/TRBV6-3; d_call: .; cdr3_nt: TGTGCCAGCAGTTACTCCCACGCTAGTATCGGCCGATCGCAGTACTTC; cdr3_aa: CASSYSHASIGRSQYF
clone_size: .; j_call: TRBJ2-7; v_call: TRBV28; d_call: TRBD1; cdr3_nt: TGTGCCAGCAGTTTCCCCGTTGGCAGGGGGTACTACGAGCAGTACTTC; cdr3_aa: CASSFPVGRGYYEQYF
clone_size: .; j_call: TRBJ1-2; v_call: TRBV9; d_call: .; cdr3_nt: TGTGCCAGCAGCGTAACTGGCGATGGCTATGGCTACACCTTC; cdr3_aa: CASSVTGDGYGYTF
clone_size: many; j_call: TRBJ1-4; v_call: TRBV10-2; d_call: .; cdr3_nt: TGCGCCAGCAGCCCTAGAGGCGAAAAACTGTTTTTT; cdr3_aa: CASSPRGEKLFF
clone_size: once; j_call: TRBJ1-2; v_call: TRBV12-3/TRBV12-4; d_call: .; cdr3_nt: TGTGCCAGCAGTTGGGGCCCGAGGGGCTACACCTTC; cdr3_aa: CASSWGPRGYTF
clone_size: .; j_call: TRBJ2-5; v_call: TRBV30; d_call: TRBD2; cdr3_nt: TGTGCCTGGAGTGTACTAGCGGGCACACACCAGTACTTC; cdr3_aa: CAWSVLAGTHQYF